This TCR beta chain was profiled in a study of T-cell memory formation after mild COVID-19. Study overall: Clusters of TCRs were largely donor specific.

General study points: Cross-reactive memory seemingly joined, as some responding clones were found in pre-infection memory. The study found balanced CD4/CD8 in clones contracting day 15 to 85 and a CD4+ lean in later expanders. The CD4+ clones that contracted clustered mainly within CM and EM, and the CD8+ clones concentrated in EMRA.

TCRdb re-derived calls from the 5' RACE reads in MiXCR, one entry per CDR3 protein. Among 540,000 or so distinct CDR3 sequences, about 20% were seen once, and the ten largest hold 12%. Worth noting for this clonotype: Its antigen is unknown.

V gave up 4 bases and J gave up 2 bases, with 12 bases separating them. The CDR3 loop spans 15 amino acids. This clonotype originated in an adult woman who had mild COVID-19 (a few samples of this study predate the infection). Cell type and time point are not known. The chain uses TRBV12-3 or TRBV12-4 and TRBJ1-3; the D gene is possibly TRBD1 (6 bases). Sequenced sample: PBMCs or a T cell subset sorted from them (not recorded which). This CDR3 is CASSSVRGAGNTIYF. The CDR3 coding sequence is TGTGCCAGCAGTTCAGTCAGGGGCGCTGGAAACACCATATATTTT.